Listed below are T cell receptor beta chains from one sample, sequenced in a study of graft-versus-host responses after intestinal transplantation. Sequencing used immunoSEQ multiplex PCR; TCRdb keeps in-frame clones, though not all of them. The sample lists about 120,000 clones, approximately 95% occurring once. Their specific antigens are unknown. Here the sequenced sample was unstimulated CD8+ T cells sorted from spleen or lymph node cells, taken before intestinal transplant. The receptor set was obtained from a human donor who received an intestinal transplant. The CDR3 runs from the conserved cysteine through the conserved F or W. D genes are given only for firm matches. Clone size, where shown, is once, few, many, or a class for clones that have expanded.

abundance: -; j_gene: TRBJ2-7; v_gene: TRBV29-1; d_gene: TRBD1; CDR3aa: CSVDGTGLGNEQYF; CDR3nt: TGCAGCGTTGACGGGACAGGGCTTGGGAACGAGCAGTACTTC
abundance: -; j_gene: TRBJ2-5; v_gene: TRBV28; d_gene: TRBD1; CDR3aa: CASSLYRGQTQETQYF; CDR3nt: TGTGCCAGCAGTTTATACAGGGGACAGACCCAAGAGACCCAGTACTTC
abundance: once; j_gene: TRBJ2-7; v_gene: TRBV18; d_gene: -; CDR3aa: CASSPQSAAGNYYYDEQYF; CDR3nt: TGTGCCAGCTCACCACAATCGGCAGCCGGGAACTACTACTATGACGAGCAGTACTTC
abundance: -; j_gene: TRBJ2-2; v_gene: TRBV27; d_gene: -; CDR3aa: CASSFRVTGELFF; CDR3nt: TGTGCCAGCAGTTTTCGGGTAACCGGGGAGCTGTTTTTT
abundance: -; j_gene: TRBJ1-3; v_gene: TRBV6-5; d_gene: TRBD1; CDR3aa: CASSVQGTGAHTIYF; CDR3nt: TGTGCCAGCAGTGTCCAAGGGACAGGGGCACACACCATATATTTT
abundance: once; j_gene: TRBJ2-5; v_gene: TRBV9; d_gene: -; CDR3aa: CASSGGGPLGTQYF; CDR3nt: TGTGCCAGCAGCGGGGGAGGACCGCTGGGGACCCAGTACTTC
abundance: -; j_gene: TRBJ2-2; v_gene: TRBV7-9; d_gene: TRBD1; CDR3aa: CASSPEGGTNTGELFF; CDR3nt: TGTGCCAGCAGCCCAGAAGGGGGCACGAACACCGGGGAGCTGTTTTTT
abundance: -; j_gene: TRBJ1-1; v_gene: TRBV7-9; d_gene: -; CDR3aa: CASSQPLGDMEAFF; CDR3nt: TGTGCCAGCAGCCAACCCCTAGGGGACATGGAAGCTTTCTTT
abundance: -; j_gene: TRBJ1-5; v_gene: TRBV9; d_gene: TRBD1; CDR3aa: CASSVGTGSNQPQHF; CDR3nt: TGTGCCAGCAGCGTAGGGACAGGTAGCAATCAGCCCCAGCATTTT
abundance: -; j_gene: TRBJ2-7; v_gene: TRBV30; d_gene: TRBD2; CDR3aa: CAWSRGGEQYF; CDR3nt: TGTGCCTGGAGCCGGGGGGGCGAGCAGTACTTC
abundance: -; j_gene: TRBJ2-1; v_gene: TRBV7-9; d_gene: -; CDR3aa: CASSLMGLDNEQFF; CDR3nt: TGTGCCAGCAGCTTAATGGGCTTGGACAATGAGCAGTTCTTC
abundance: -; j_gene: TRBJ2-7; v_gene: TRBV18; d_gene: -; CDR3aa: CASGGWPFPHLWQYF; CDR3nt: TGTGCCAGCGGGGGGTGGCCTTTTCCCCATTTATGGCAGTACTTC
abundance: -; j_gene: TRBJ1-5; v_gene: TRBV19; d_gene: TRBD1; CDR3aa: CATRRDSSTNQPQHF; CDR3nt: TGTGCCACCCGCCGGGACAGCTCGACCAATCAGCCCCAGCATTTT
abundance: -; j_gene: TRBJ2-1; v_gene: TRBV9; d_gene: TRBD2; CDR3aa: CASSVATSGSTNEQFF; CDR3nt: TGTGCCAGCAGCGTGGCGACTAGCGGGAGTACGAATGAGCAGTTCTTC
abundance: -; j_gene: TRBJ2-1; v_gene: TRBV7-7; d_gene: -; CDR3aa: CASSPQLYNEQFF; CDR3nt: TGTGCCAGCAGCCCCCAGCTCTACAATGAGCAGTTCTTC
abundance: -; j_gene: TRBJ2-1; v_gene: TRBV27; d_gene: -; CDR3aa: CASRQVISYNEQFF; CDR3nt: TGTGCCAGCAGACAGGTTATCTCCTACAATGAGCAGTTCTTC
abundance: -; j_gene: TRBJ2-2; v_gene: TRBV28; d_gene: -; CDR3aa: CASSLLGSNTGELFF; CDR3nt: TGTGCCAGCAGTTTATTGGGCAGCAACACCGGGGAGCTGTTTTTT
abundance: -; j_gene: TRBJ2-6; v_gene: TRBV28; d_gene: -; CDR3aa: CASSSRWVGGASGANVLTF; CDR3nt: TGTGCCAGCAGTTCCCGCTGGGTGGGGGGCGCCTCTGGGGCCAACGTCCTGACTTTC
abundance: -; j_gene: TRBJ2-7; v_gene: TRBV6-5; d_gene: -; CDR3aa: CASSYKAGSYEQYF; CDR3nt: TGTGCCAGCAGTTACAAGGCAGGCTCCTACGAGCAGTACTTC
abundance: -; j_gene: TRBJ2-7; v_gene: TRBV7-2; d_gene: -; CDR3aa: CASSLRGNEQYF; CDR3nt: TGTGCCAGCAGCCTTCGCGGGAACGAGCAGTACTTC
abundance: -; j_gene: TRBJ1-3; v_gene: TRBV4-1; d_gene: TRBD1; CDR3aa: CASSPLTGSGNTIYF; CDR3nt: TGCGCCAGCAGCCCTCTGACAGGGTCCGGAAACACCATATATTTT
abundance: -; j_gene: TRBJ1-5; v_gene: TRBV5-8; d_gene: -; CDR3aa: CASSLQASYSNQPQHF; CDR3nt: TGTGCCAGCAGCTTGCAAGCCTCCTATAGCAATCAGCCCCAGCATTTT
abundance: -; j_gene: TRBJ1-2; v_gene: TRBV18; d_gene: -; CDR3aa: CASSPKTPGYGYGYTF; CDR3nt: TGTGCCAGCTCACCAAAGACCCCGGGATATGGCTATGGCTACACCTTC